This TCR beta chain emerged from a study of identical twins. General study results and limits: Surplus twin overlap in beta out-of-frame sequences was less pronounced. The same donors were not followed; conclusions instead depended on cross-sectional statistical analysis. Carriage of fewer insertions was seen in abundant cord blood beta clonotypes, whereas memory repertoires showed none.

Trimming pared 7 bases from V and 2 bases from J, leaving 11 bases between. The CDR3 length is 13 residues. CDR1 is MNHEY and CDR2 is SVGEGT in the germline V gene. In its sample, this clonotype was seen many times. Its antigen is unknown. TCRdb redid the calling of the 5' RACE reads with MiXCR, one entry per CDR3 protein. The sample records 400,000 to 500,000 distinct CDR3 sequences, about 18% being singletons. V is TRBV6-2 or TRBV6-3 and J is TRBJ1-2, with TRBD1 as a possible D gene (5 bases). The origin of this receptor is a man aged 50-60 years in good health. Input material: naive T cells sorted from blood. Here the CDR3 reads CASMEGYNYGYTF. In nucleotides, the CDR3 is TGTGCCAGCATGGAGGGGTACAACTATGGCTACACCTTC.